The clone carrying this TCR beta chain appeared many times. Its antigen is not identified. The data derive from a study of liver allograft versus peripheral blood T cells. About the study: Blood and transplanted-liver T cell receptor repertoires from recipients were compared.

TCRdb processed the reads anew with MiXCR; each CDR3 protein has one entry. The table records fewer than 15,000 distinct CDR3 sequences, approximately 20% of them present only once. Study observations and caveats: Reportedly, the T cell receptor repertoires inside liver allografts were not the same as those in peripheral blood.

The CDR3 has 17 residues. The junction had 7 bases not matched to a gene; V was cut back by 2 bases and J by 2 bases. CDR1 is MNHEY and CDR2 is SMNVEV in the germline V gene (reference sequence). The gene calls are TRBV27 and TRBJ2-3, with 10 bases that match TRBD2. The origin of this receptor is a human patient who had a liver transplant. The graft donor may account for some of the T cells. The CDR3 is CASSLMASGGYTDTQYF. Here the CDR3 DNA reads TGTGCCAGCAGTTTAATGGCTAGCGGGGGTTACACAGATACGCAGTATTTT.